Listed below are T cell receptor beta chains from one sample, sequenced in a study of T cell changes during pregnancy in multiple sclerosis. Repertoires were generated with immunoSEQ multiplex PCR, while TCRdb's copy carries only in-frame clones and drops some. The sample lists about 42,000 clones; around 80% were seen once. The sequences come from CD4+ T cells from peripheral blood mononuclear cells, collected before pregnancy. The source of these receptors is a female donor with multiple sclerosis, enrolled in a pregnancy study. CDR3s include the opening cysteine and the closing phenylalanine or tryptophan. A D gene is named only where the DNA matches it firmly. Size is stated for part of the rows, as once, few or many counts, or as a class when the clone is expanded.

v_gene,j_gene,abundance,d_gene,len,CDR3nt,CDR3aa
TRBV2,TRBJ2-1,NA,NA,11,TGTGCCAGCAGTGAAGTCGATGAGCAGTTCTTC,CASSEVDEQFF
TRBV7-9,TRBJ2-3,few,TRBD1,18,TGTGCCAGCAGCTTGCCCAAGATGGGACAGGGGGCCGCAGATACGCAGTATTTT,CASSLPKMGQGAADTQYF
TRBV12-5,TRBJ2-2,NA,NA,16,TGTGCTAGTGGTTTGGACCGCGGGATCCCACCCGGGGAGCTGTTTTTT,CASGLDRGIPPGELFF
TRBV7-3,TRBJ1-3,NA,NA,14,TGTGCCAGCAGCCGGGGGGTACAGGGAGACACCATATATTTT,CASSRGVQGDTIYF
TRBV18,TRBJ1-3,NA,TRBD1,18,TGTGCCAGCTCGCGCATCAGGACAGGACTCAGCTCTGGAAACACCATATATTTT,CASSRIRTGLSSGNTIYF
TRBV6-5,TRBJ2-7,once,TRBD2,16,TGTGCCAGCAGTTACGAAGGGACTAGCGGGGGCTACGAGCAGTACTTC,CASSYEGTSGGYEQYF
TRBV19,TRBJ1-1,NA,NA,13,TGTGCCGTTAACGGGGGGCGGGACACTGAAGCTTTCTTT,CAVNGGRDTEAFF
TRBV14,TRBJ2-5,NA,NA,14,TGTGCCAGCAGCCGGGGACTCTCGCAAGAGACCCAGTACTTC,CASSRGLSQETQYF
TRBV18,TRBJ2-1,NA,TRBD2,15,TGTGCCAGCTCACCGCGACTAGCGGGGGGCAATGAGCAGTTCTTC,CASSPRLAGGNEQFF
TRBV7-8,TRBJ1-2,once,NA,16,TGTGCCAGCAGACCAGGACCGCGGGGGCGTCAATATGGCTACACCTTC,CASRPGPRGRQYGYTF
TRBV9,TRBJ2-3,NA,TRBD2,15,TGTGCCAGCAGCGTGGGGGGGGATAGCACAGATACGCAGTATTTT,CASSVGGDSTDTQYF
TRBV6-1,TRBJ2-5,NA,NA,14,TGTGCCAGCAGTGAATCTCGGAGTGGGGAGACCCAGTACTTC,CASSESRSGETQYF
TRBV11-2,TRBJ2-7,NA,TRBD1,14,TGTGCCAGCAGCCCTCAGGGGGCGCTTGGTGAGCAGTACTTC,CASSPQGALGEQYF
TRBV11-3,TRBJ2-1,once,TRBD2,19,TGTGCCAGCAGCCTGGAGTCCGGGACTAGCGGGAGTAGGAGGCATGAGCAGTTCTTC,CASSLESGTSGSRRHEQFF
TRBV27,TRBJ2-7,NA,TRBD1,16,TGTGCCAGCAGTTCACCTGCCGGGACAGGGGAGTACGAGCAGTACTTC,CASSSPAGTGEYEQYF
TRBV18,TRBJ1-4,NA,TRBD1,14,TGTGCCAGCTCACCGGGACAGGGCGATGAAAAACTGTTTTTT,CASSPGQGDEKLFF
TRBV2,TRBJ1-2,NA,NA,15,TGTGCCAGCAGCATGAGGGGGGGTCATAATTATGGCTACACCTTC,CASSMRGGHNYGYTF
TRBV30,TRBJ2-1,few,NA,14,TGTGCCTGGAAGCCTGGGAGCACCTACAATGAGCAGTTCTTC,CAWKPGSTYNEQFF
TRBV27,TRBJ1-3,NA,TRBD1,15,TGTGCCAGCTCGGACAGGCTCTTCTCTGGAAACACCATATATTTT,CASSDRLFSGNTIYF
TRBV7-2,TRBJ1-6,few,NA,17,TGTGCCAGCAGCCCAAGCCGGGGGACGGGTCTTAATTCACCCCTCCACTTT,CASSPSRGTGLNSPLHF
TRBV19,TRBJ1-3,once,TRBD1,14,TGTGCCAGTAGGATGACAGGGCCTGGAAACACCATATATTTT,CASRMTGPGNTIYF
TRBV6-6,TRBJ2-3,NA,NA,16,TGTGCCAGCAGTTACCCCCGGGATGTGAGCACAGATACGCAGTATTTT,CASSYPRDVSTDTQYF
TRBV20-1,TRBJ2-1,NA,NA,11,TGCAGTGCTATGGCGGTCAATGAGCAGTTCTTC,CSAMAVNEQFF
TRBV4-2,TRBJ2-1,NA,TRBD2,16,TGTGCCAGCAGCCCTTTAGGACTAGCGTCGGACAATGAGCAGTTCTTC,CASSPLGLASDNEQFF
TRBV6-1,TRBJ2-3,many,NA,15,TGTGCCAGCAGTGAAATGGAGGGGAGCACAGATACGCAGTATTTT,CASSEMEGSTDTQYF
TRBV6-5,TRBJ1-6,few,TRBD1,14,TGTGCCAGCAGCCTTGGGACAGATTATTCACCCCTCCACTTT,CASSLGTDYSPLHF
TRBV19,TRBJ2-4,once,NA,17,TGTGCCAGTAGTATTACCCCCACAGTCATAGCCAAAAACATTCAGTACTTC,CASSITPTVIAKNIQYF
TRBV4-3,TRBJ1-6,NA,NA,14,TGCGCCAGCAGCCAAGTCCCTGCTTCGGGTCCCCTCCACTTT,CASSQVPASGPLHF
TRBV5-6,TRBJ1-1,NA,TRBD1,17,TGTGCCAGCAGCTTGACCGCCGGGACAGGGGTCGGCACTGAAGCTTTCTTT,CASSLTAGTGVGTEAFF
TRBV2,TRBJ2-1,NA,TRBD2,16,TGTGCCAGCAGTGATTCGGAACTAGCGGGTGGCAATGAGCAGTTCTTC,CASSDSELAGGNEQFF
TRBV11-2,TRBJ2-5,NA,TRBD1,17,TGTGCCAGCAGCTCCGGGGCCACAGGGGGGTTCGGAGAGACCCAGTACTTC,CASSSGATGGFGETQYF
TRBV6-5,TRBJ2-1,NA,NA,14,TGTGCCACCCAAGGAGGGGCGTCCTACAATGAGCAGTTCTTC,CATQGGASYNEQFF
TRBV19,TRBJ1-5,few,NA,15,TGTGCCAGTAGTGCTACCAGGGGTCGCTGGCAGCCCCAGCATTTT,CASSATRGRWQPQHF
TRBV6-1,TRBJ1-2,NA,NA,13,TGTGCCAGCAGTGAAGCCCGATGGGCGGGCTACACCTTC,CASSEARWAGYTF
TRBV4-2,TRBJ2-6,NA,NA,17,TGTGCCAGCAGCCAAGATCTAGGGGCGACTGGGGCCAACGTCCTGACTTTC,CASSQDLGATGANVLTF
TRBV2,TRBJ1-1,NA,TRBD1,15,TGTGCCAGCAGCCAACAGGAGACAGGGGACACTGAAGCTTTCTTT,CASSQQETGDTEAFF
TRBV11-1,TRBJ2-5,NA,TRBD2,15,TGTGCCAGCAGCGAAACTAGCGGTCCCCAGAAGACCCAGTACTTC,CASSETSGPQKTQYF
TRBV7-6,TRBJ2-7,NA,TRBD1,15,TGTGCCAGCAGCCCCACGCCCGGACAGGGGGTCGAGCAGTACTTC,CASSPTPGQGVEQYF
TRBV5-6,TRBJ2-7,NA,TRBD1,16,TGTGCCAGCAGCTCCTCACCGGGACAGGGTTTGGGGGAGCAGTACTTC,CASSSSPGQGLGEQYF
TRBV15,TRBJ1-2,NA,NA,15,TGTGCCACCAGCCGGGGGGGCTTTTCGGGCTATGGCTACACCTTC,CATSRGGFSGYGYTF
TRBV11-2,TRBJ2-7,NA,TRBD1,14,TGTGCCAGCAGATGGACAGGGATCACCTACGAGCAGTACTTC,CASRWTGITYEQYF
TRBV11-2,TRBJ2-1,NA,NA,14,TGTGCCAGCAGCTTACGGGACAATTACAATGAGCAGTTCTTC,CASSLRDNYNEQFF
TRBV11-1,TRBJ2-7,NA,TRBD2,18,TGTGCCAGCAGCTCCCCAGGCGTAGCGGGAGTCTTCTCCTACGAGCAGTACTTC,CASSSPGVAGVFSYEQYF
TRBV4-1,TRBJ1-2,NA,NA,17,TGCGCCAGCAGCCAAGATCGGGCCGAGGGAAGCTATGTCGGCTACACCTTC,CASSQDRAEGSYVGYTF
TRBV29-1,TRBJ2-5,NA,TRBD1,13,TGCAGCGTGTCGACAGGGGGCTCGGAGACCCAGTACTTC,CSVSTGGSETQYF
TRBV6-5,TRBJ2-7,medium-sized,NA,15,TGTGCCAGCAGTTACTCGACTTACGGCTCCTACGAGCAGTACTTC,CASSYSTYGSYEQYF
TRBV7-2,TRBJ1-4,NA,NA,14,TGTGCCAGCAGGAGCATTGACACGTATGAAAAACTGTTTTTT,CASRSIDTYEKLFF
TRBV9,TRBJ2-7,once,NA,13,TGTGCCAGCAGCCCAGAGGACACCTACGAGCAGTACTTC,CASSPEDTYEQYF
TRBV2,TRBJ2-7,few,TRBD2,15,TGTGCCAGCAGCCCCGGACTAGCCATAACCTACGAGCAGTACTTC,CASSPGLAITYEQYF
TRBV6-1,TRBJ1-1,NA,TRBD1,14,TGTGCCAGCAGCAACTGGACAGGGAACACTGAAGCTTTCTTT,CASSNWTGNTEAFF
TRBV11-3,TRBJ2-1,few,TRBD2,18,TGTGCCAGCAGCTTAGATCACGGTGGTAGCACTAGCGGAAATGAGCAGTTCTTC,CASSLDHGGSTSGNEQFF